These 26 T cell receptor beta chains were sequenced from one sample in a study of cytomegalovirus exposure and HLA in healthy donors. The PCR was carried out with 60 Vbeta primers and 13 Jbeta primers. Some clones are missing from TCRdb's copy, which holds only in-frame ones; the method was immunoSEQ multiplex PCR. The sample totals roughly 120,000 clones. Sequenced sample: PBMCs. These receptors originate from a man aged 35 to 55 in good health and CMV-seropositive.

This chain connects TRBV9 to TRBJ2-3; the D gene is possibly TRBD1 (8 bases). V gave up 7 bases and J gave up 4 bases, with 16 bases separating them. The CDR3 is 14 residues long. Germline lookup yields CDR1 SGDLS and CDR2 YYNGEE. CDR3 loop: CASALQGGADTQYF. In DNA form, the CDR3 reads TGTGCCAGCGCGTTACAGGGGGGGGCAGATACGCAGTATTTT. Full variable domain (remainder filled in from reference TRBV9 and TRBJ2-3): DSGVTQTPKHLITATGQRVTLRCSPRSGDLSVYWYQQSLDQGLQFLIQYYNGEERAKGNILERFSAQQFPDLHSELNLSSLELGDSALYFCASALQGGADTQYFGPGTRLTVL.

This chain joins TRBV27 and TRBJ2-7; 7 bases line up with TRBD2. V lost 0 bases and J lost 6; bases outside the gene matches: 8. The CDR3 sequence is 15 residues long. The germline gives CDR1 MNHEY, CDR2 SMNVEV (reference sequence). CDR3 in DNA: TGTGCCAGCAGTTTATCGTGGGGGGGGGAGGGCGAGCAGTACTTC. Translated: CASSLSWGGEGEQYF.

V gene TRBV29-1 combines with J gene TRBJ2-3; 14 bases match TRBD2. Unmatched junction bases numbered 3, after V lost 6 bases and J lost 4 bases. This CDR3 region has 14 residues. The germline V gene has CDR1 SQVTM and CDR2 ANQGSEA. CDR3 amino acids: CSVRLAGGADTQYF. CDR3 nucleotides: TGCAGCGTCCGACTAGCGGGAGGGGCAGATACGCAGTATTTT.

The rearrangement joins TRBV11-1 to TRBJ2-5; D gene uncertain. Per germline, CDR1 SGHAT and CDR2 FQDESV (reference sequence). CDR3 size: 16 residues. Trimming pared 1 base from V and 4 bases from J, leaving 16 bases between. The CDR3 reads CASSLGHPLTGETQYF. The DNA of the CDR3 is TGTGCCAGCAGCTTAGGTCACCCCCTTACCGGAGAGACCCAGTACTTC. The full variable domain, its missing parts supplied by reference TRBV11-1 and TRBJ2-5, is EAEVAQSPRYKITEKSQAVAFWCDPISGHATLYWYRQILGQGPELLVQFQDESVVDDSQLPKDRFSAERLKGVDSTLKIQPAELGDSAMYLCASSLGHPLTGETQYFGPGTRLLVL.

This rearrangement joins TRBV27 to TRBJ1-5, with D uncertain. This CDR3 has 13 residues. Between the trimmed V and J ends, which lost 3 bases and 0 bases, there was a span of 3 bases. CDR1 and CDR2 (germline): MNHEY, SMNVEV (reference sequence). In DNA form, the CDR3 reads TGTGCCAGCAGTTTTTATAGCAATCAGCCCCAGCATTTT. It is translated as CASSFYSNQPQHF.

The V call is TRBV6-1, the J call TRBJ2-1; TRBD2 matches 9 bases. Germline lookup yields CDR1 MNHNS and CDR2 SASEGT. J gave up 4 bases and V 8 bases, and 6 bases lay outside the gene matches. The CDR3 contains 14 residues. The CDR3 region has the DNA TGTGCCAGCTCGACTAGCGGAACTTACAATGAGCAGTTCTTC. Its translation: CASSTSGTYNEQFF.

In DNA, the CDR3 is TGTGCCAGCAGCTTATCGGACATCATCTCTGGAAACACCATATATTTT. This codes for CASSLSDIISGNTIYF. This chain connects TRBV11-2 to TRBJ1-3; tentatively, D is TRBD1 (5 bases). The CDR3 loop spans 16 amino acids. Per germline, CDR1 SGHAT and CDR2 FQNNGV. The germline V and J ends were trimmed by 2 bases and 0 bases, with 11 bases remaining between them.

The V gene is TRBV18, the J gene TRBJ2-2; 10 positions match TRBD2. The V gene end was trimmed by 4 bases and the J gene end by 4 bases; junction bases not matched to a gene: 0. The CDR3 has 14 amino acids. Per the germline V gene, CDR1 is KGHSH and CDR2 is LQKENI. The CDR3 DNA is TGTGCCAGCTCACTAGCGGGAGGCACCGGGGAGCTGTTTTTT. Translating gives CASSLAGGTGELFF. The full variable domain, completed using reference TRBV18 and TRBJ2-2, is NAGVMQNPRHLVRRRGQEARLRCSPMKGHSHVYWYRQLPEEGLKFMVYLQKENIIDESGMPKERFSAEFPKEGPSILRIQQVVRGDSAAYFCASSLAGGTGELFFGEGSRLTVL.

V usage is TRBV7-8 and J usage is TRBJ2-5; D perhaps matches TRBD1 (5 bases). This CDR3 spans 13 amino acids. In germline, CDR1 is SGHVS, CDR2 FQNEAQ. V was shortened by 3 bases and J by 4 bases, with 9 bases between the two germline ends. CDR3 sequence (DNA): TGTGCCAGCAGCTTGGGGCTAAGAGAGACCCAGTACTTC. Its protein product is CASSLGLRETQYF.

The CDR3 loop reads CASSLAAGYGYTF. In DNA form, the CDR3 reads TGCGCCAGCAGCTTGGCCGCGGGTTATGGCTACACCTTC. This chain joins TRBV5-1 and TRBJ1-2, with D unresolved. This CDR3 has 13 residues. The V end lost 0 bases, the J end lost 5 bases, and 8 bases lay between the germline ends. Germline V gene data show CDR1 as SGHRS and CDR2 as YFSETQ.

V usage is TRBV11-2 and J usage is TRBJ2-3; D unresolved. This CDR3 is built from 16 residues. CDR1 is SGHAT, CDR2 FQNNGV, per germline. V lost 1 base, J lost 0 bases, and 11 bases lay in between. CDR3 sequence reads: CASSLGQTQSTDTQYF. The CDR3 DNA reads as TGTGCCAGCAGCTTAGGACAAACCCAGAGCACAGATACGCAGTATTTT.

V gene TRBV14 combines with J gene TRBJ2-3; 9 bases align to TRBD2. The germline V gene has CDR1 SGHDN and CDR2 FVKESK. The ends lost 4 bases at V and 5 bases at J; junction bases unmatched: 4. CDR3 length: 14 amino acids. The CDR3 spells CASSRGLARDTQYF. The CDR3 coding sequence is TGTGCCAGCAGCCGAGGACTAGCGAGAGATACGCAGTATTTT.

The chain couples TRBV7-9 to TRBJ1-3, with D unresolved. The germline V gene encodes CDR1 SEHNR and CDR2 FQNEAQ (reference sequence). The CDR3 contains 11 residues. V dropped 11 bases and J dropped 4 bases, with 9 bases sitting between them. CDR3 residues: CAGGQGNTIYF. The CDR3 DNA reads TGTGCCGGCGGGCAGGGAAACACCATATATTTT.

V gene TRBV6-1 combines with J gene TRBJ1-5; D gene uncertain. The CDR3 runs 16 residues. Trimming removed 1 base at V and 5 bases at J, with 15 bases between. Germline V gene data show CDR1 as MNHNS and CDR2 as SASEGT. The CDR3 protein is CASSEDSRVWHQPQHF. The CDR3 coding sequence is TGTGCCAGCAGTGAAGATTCGAGGGTATGGCATCAGCCCCAGCATTTT.

The chain joins TRBV19 to TRBJ2-5; D is perhaps TRBD1 (5 bases). V gave up 1 base and J gave up 5 bases, with 11 bases separating them. Germline lookup yields CDR1 LNHDA and CDR2 SQIVND (reference sequence). The CDR3 is made up of 14 amino acids. The CDR3 is CASSIARGLETQYF. The DNA for the CDR3 is TGTGCCAGTAGTATAGCTAGGGGTTTGGAGACCCAGTACTTC.

The rearrangement uses TRBV7-2 and TRBJ2-7; maybe TRBD2 (5 bases). CDR1 is SGHTA and CDR2 is FQGNSA in the germline V gene. Trimming removed 3 bases from V and 0 bases from J, with 18 bases in between. This CDR3 is 17 amino acids long. This CDR3 reads CASSFRGPGGFSYEQYF. For the CDR3, the DNA is TGTGCCAGCAGCTTCCGCGGTCCTGGAGGTTTCTCCTACGAGCAGTACTTC.

The rearrangement uses TRBV27 and TRBJ2-2, with 11 positions matching TRBD2. The germline V gene encodes CDR1 MNHEY and CDR2 SMNVEV (reference sequence). CDR3 length: 17 amino acids. With 6 bases clipped from V and 7 bases from J, the junction kept 13 bases outside the gene matches. This CDR3 is CASRTDTSGRRVGELFF. The CDR3 DNA follows: TGTGCCAGCAGAACCGATACTAGCGGGAGACGGGTCGGGGAGCTGTTTTTT.

The chain is built from TRBV7-2 and TRBJ2-2; TRBD2 agrees at 7 bases. This CDR3 has 15 residues. The V gene's germline CDR1 is SGHTA and CDR2 FQGNSA. J was trimmed by 5 bases and V by 1 base; bases with no gene match: 4. CDR3 protein: CASSLVRTRTGELFF. In DNA, the CDR3 is TGTGCCAGCAGCTTAGTCCGGACTAGGACCGGGGAGCTGTTTTTT.

The V call is TRBV11-2, the J call TRBJ2-7; TRBD2 might be the D (6 bases). The CDR3 sequence is 13 residues long. The V gene's germline CDR1 is SGHAT and CDR2 FQNNGV. The V and J ends lost 5 bases and 3 bases respectively, with 11 bases between them. The CDR3 loop reads CASSPVGGYEQYF. As DNA, the CDR3 is TGTGCCAGCAGCCCGGTCGGGGGCTACGAGCAGTACTTC. The variable domain in full, completed from reference TRBV11-2 and TRBJ2-7, reads EAGVAQSPRYKIIEKRQSVAFWCNPISGHATLYWYQQILGQGPKLLIQFQNNGVVDDSQLPKDRFSAERLKGVDSTLKIQPAKLEDSAVYLCASSPVGGYEQYFGPGTRLTVT.

V usage is TRBV7-3 and J usage is TRBJ2-1; possible D gene TRBD2, 5 bases. V lost 4 bases and J 6 bases, leaving 13 bases between the germline ends. This CDR3 region has 14 residues. Germline V gives CDR1 SGHTA, CDR2 FQGTGA. The DNA of the CDR3 is TGTGCCAGCAGCTCGTCCGCGGGTAGCAATGAGCAGTTCTTC. This encodes CASSSSAGSNEQFF.

The chain combines TRBV28 with TRBJ1-5; a weak D match, TRBD1 (6 bases). CDR3 length: 15 residues. Germline lookup yields CDR1 MDHEN and CDR2 SYDVKM. V was pared by 4 bases and J by 3 bases, with 13 bases between. CDR3 residues: CASSSEQGNNQPQHF. The CDR3 nucleotides read TGTGCCAGCAGTTCAGAACAGGGAAACAATCAGCCCCAGCATTTT.

Comments on this clone: No conserved phenylalanine or tryptophan ends this CDR3, so it is likely a read error. CDR3 residues: CASSEERIGGYGYTL. The CDR3 DNA reads as TGTGCCAGCAGTGAAGAGAGGATAGGGGGCTATGGCTACACCCTC. This chain uses TRBV2 with TRBJ1-2; D is perhaps TRBD1 (6 bases). V was shortened by 1 base and J by 4 bases, with 13 bases between the two germline ends. This CDR3 has 15 residues. Germline V gives CDR1 SNHLY, CDR2 FYNNEI.

The rearrangement joins TRBV28 to TRBJ2-5; 8 bases are shared with TRBD1. CDR3 length: 16 residues. Per germline, CDR1 MDHEN and CDR2 SYDVKM. V shed 3 bases and J 5 bases; nucleotides not matched to a gene: 11. The CDR3 is CASSFLGQGGEETQYF. The CDR3 DNA follows: TGTGCCAGCAGTTTTCTCGGACAGGGCGGGGAGGAGACCCAGTACTTC.

As DNA, the CDR3 is TGCGCCAGCAGCTTACAGGGGTCTCTCTACACCTTC. Protein product: CASSLQGSLYTF. This rearrangement joins TRBV5-1 to TRBJ1-2, with 7 bases matching TRBD1. Germline lookup yields CDR1 SGHRS and CDR2 YFSETQ. The CDR3 is 12 amino acids. Losses at the gene ends were 2 bases for V and 10 bases for J; bases not matched to a gene: 5.

The chain combines TRBV7-6 with TRBJ2-5, with 9 bases lining up with TRBD2. Germline V CDR1 and CDR2: SGHVS, FNYEAQ. The CDR3 has 14 amino acids. J gave up 5 bases and V 5 bases, and 6 bases lay outside the gene matches. The CDR3 loop reads CASSPAGGMETQYF. The CDR3 nucleotides read TGTGCCAGCAGCCCAGCGGGAGGAATGGAGACCCAGTACTTC.

The rearrangement links TRBV4-2 to TRBJ2-3; 9 nucleotides line up with TRBD2. Germline assignment: CDR1 LGHNA and CDR2 YNFKEQ. V shed 2 bases, J shed 1 base, and the junction held 10 bases outside the gene matches. The CDR3 has 18 amino acids. This chain's CDR3 is CASSQSLRGREGTDTQYF. The CDR3, as DNA: TGTGCCAGCAGCCAAAGTCTACGCGGGAGGGAGGGCACAGATACGCAGTATTTT.